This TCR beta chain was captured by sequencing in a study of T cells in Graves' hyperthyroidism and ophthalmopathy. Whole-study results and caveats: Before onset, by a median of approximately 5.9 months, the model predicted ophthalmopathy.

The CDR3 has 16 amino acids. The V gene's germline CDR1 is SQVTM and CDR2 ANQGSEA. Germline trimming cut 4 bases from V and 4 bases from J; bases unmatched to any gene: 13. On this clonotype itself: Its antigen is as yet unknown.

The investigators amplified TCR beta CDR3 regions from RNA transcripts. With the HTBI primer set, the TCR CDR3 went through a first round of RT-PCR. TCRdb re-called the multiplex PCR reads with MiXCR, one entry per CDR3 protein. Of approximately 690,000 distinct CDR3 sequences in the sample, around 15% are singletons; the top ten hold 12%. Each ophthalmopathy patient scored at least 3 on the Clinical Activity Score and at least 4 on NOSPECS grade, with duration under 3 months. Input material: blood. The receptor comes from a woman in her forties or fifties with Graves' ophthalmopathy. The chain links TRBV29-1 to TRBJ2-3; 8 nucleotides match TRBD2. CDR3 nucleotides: TGCAGCGTTGGAGAACGGGGGGGAAACACGGCAGATACGCAGTATTTT. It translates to CSVGERGGNTADTQYF.